The 14 T cell receptor beta chains below all came from one sample that was sequenced in a study of metastatic and nonmetastatic thyroid tumors. TCRdb re-called the PCR reads through MiXCR. The sample shows about 20,000 clones, roughly 12% of them seen only once. Patients were all untreated before their thyroid surgery. Input material: blood. The receptors derive from a female donor with papillary thyroid cancer or a benign thyroid nodule (not recorded which). Some clones in this sample may be carry-over from other donors' samples.

This chain uses TRBV27 with TRBJ2-7; D is possibly TRBD1 (6 bases). CDR3 length: 13 residues. V was cut by 4 bases and J by 4 bases, with 11 bases left in between. Germline CDR1 and CDR2: MNHEY and SMNVEV (reference sequence). The CDR3 nucleotides are TGTGCCAGCAGTTGGAGAAGGGGGTACGAGCAGTACTTC. Its translation is CASSWRRGYEQYF.

To note about this clone: This may be a read error, as it is one base from a much larger clone. Other nucleotide sequences in the sample specify the same CDR3. The CDR3 is CASSQGLRRGTDTQYF. In nucleotides, the CDR3 is TGCGCCAGCAGCCAAGGCTTGAGGAGGGGCACAGACACGCAGTATTTT. The gene calls are TRBV4-3 and TRBJ2-3, with a possible D match to TRBD2 (6 bases). CDR3 length: 16 residues. CDR1 is LGHNA and CDR2 is YSLEER in the germline V gene.

This clone was observed many times. The J gene is TRBJ2-2, the V gene TRBV5-1; the D gene is possibly TRBD1 (6 bases). CDR3 length equals 16 residues. V was shortened by 5 bases and J by 0 bases, with 14 bases between the two germline ends. The germline V gene encodes CDR1 SGHRS and CDR2 YFSETQ. For the CDR3, the DNA is TGCGCCAGCAGGGGCCGGGACACCTCGAACACCGGGGAGCTGTTTTTT. Protein sequence: CASRGRDTSNTGELFF.

The chain combines TRBV18 with TRBJ2-4; no clear D. The germline V and J ends were trimmed by 1 base and 7 bases, with 8 bases remaining between them. The germline V gene encodes CDR1 KGHSH and CDR2 LQKENI. The CDR3 is made up of 13 amino acids. This CDR3 reads CASSPLNLNIQYF. CDR3 sequence (DNA): TGTGCCAGCTCACCACTAAACCTTAACATTCAGTACTTC.

This clone was seen a few times. This may be a read error: a much more frequent sequence differs by one nucleotide. At the DNA level, this CDR3 is encoded by other sequences in the same sample as well. The chain combines TRBV7-9 with TRBJ2-7; possible D gene TRBD2, 6 bases. The V end was cut by 2 bases, the J end by 1 base, with 12 bases between. The CDR3 extends over 15 amino acids. The germline V gene has CDR1 SEHNR and CDR2 FQNEAQ (reference sequence). The CDR3 sequence: CASSLTGGSSYEQYF. The CDR3 DNA reads TGTGCCAGCAGCTTAACTGGAGGGAGTTCCTACGAGCAGTACTTC.

At least ten counts were recorded for this clone. The rearrangement joins TRBV20-1 to TRBJ2-7; 10 bases line up with TRBD1. V dropped 1 base and J dropped 1; count of bases not matched to a gene: 7. This CDR3 is built from 16 residues. The germline V gene has CDR1 DFQATT and CDR2 SNEGSKA (reference sequence). CDR3 nucleotides: TGCAGTGCTAGAGGGATTGGGACAGGGGAATCCTACGAGCAGTACTTC. Its protein is CSARGIGTGESYEQYF.

This clone was observed many times. The chain uses TRBV6-2 or TRBV6-3 and TRBJ2-7; perhaps TRBD2 as D (5 bases). Germline assignment: CDR1 MNHEY and CDR2 SVGEGT. The CDR3 consists of 14 residues. Trimming took off 2 bases at V and 0 bases at J, with 8 bases between the two ends. CDR3 residues: CASSYGGPSYEQYF. As DNA, the CDR3 is TGTGCCAGCAGTTACGGCGGGCCCTCCTACGAGCAGTACTTC.

This clone occurred a few times. Compared with germline, one end of the junction differs, possibly owing to a read error. The rearrangement joins TRBV6-2 or TRBV6-3 to TRBJ2-6; no definite D call. CDR1 is MNHEY, CDR2 SVGEGT, per germline. This CDR3 comprises 17 residues. The CDR3 bases are TGTGCCGGCAGTCACGAGAGATTGATCTCTGGGGCCAACGTCCTGACTTTC. It translates to CAGSHERLISGANVLTF.

Many counts were recorded for this clone. V usage is TRBV30 and J usage is TRBJ1-6, with D perhaps matching TRBD1 (6 bases). The CDR3 is 15 amino acids. V was trimmed by 3 bases and J by 7 bases, leaving 16 bases between them. CDR1 and CDR2 from the germline V gene are GTSNPN and SVGIG (reference sequence). CDR3 amino acids: CAWRDPGGTNSPLHF. DNA for the CDR3: TGTGCCTGGAGGGACCCCGGGGGCACAAATTCACCCCTCCACTTT.

This clone showed up many times. The chain combines TRBV25-1 with TRBJ1-4; D ambiguous. The CDR3 has 13 amino acids. Trimming removed 1 base from V and 8 bases from J, with 8 bases in between. Per the germline V gene, CDR1 is MGHDK and CDR2 is SYGVNS. The CDR3 is CASSELGGEKLFF. The CDR3 DNA reads as TGTGCCAGCAGTGAATTGGGAGGCGAAAAACTGTTTTTT.

This clone was seen at least ten times. The chain links TRBV28 to TRBJ1-3; 7 bases map to TRBD1. This CDR3 region has 15 residues. Germline-derived CDR1 and CDR2 are MDHEN and SYDVKM. V dropped 6 bases and J dropped 0; count of bases not matched to a gene: 5. DNA of the CDR3: TGTGCCAGCAGACGACAGGGAGACTCTGGAAACACCATATATTTT. Its protein product is CASRRQGDSGNTIYF.

This clone is termed medium-sized (0.01 to 0.1%). The chain combines TRBV6-1 with TRBJ2-7, with TRBD1 identical over 8 bases. V was pared by 10 bases and J by 5 bases, with 10 bases of the junction left unmatched. This CDR3 has 13 residues. Germline CDR1 MNHNS, CDR2 SASEGT. CDR3 amino acids: CATSETGVHEQYF. The CDR3 region has the DNA TGTGCCACCTCGGAGACAGGGGTCCACGAGCAGTACTTC.

This clone was seen repeatedly, ten times or more. V and J are TRBV7-9 and TRBJ2-5; 8 bases fit TRBD1. Germline loops: CDR1 SEHNR, CDR2 FQNEAQ (reference sequence). The CDR3 runs 15 residues. V trimming: 4 bases; J trimming: 4 bases; junction bases outside the gene matches: 8. The CDR3 protein is CASSSLRTGLETQYF. CDR3 coding DNA: TGTGCCAGCAGCTCGCTGAGGACAGGGTTAGAGACCCAGTACTTC.

The table lists this clone with many counts. Within the sample, other DNA sequences also encode this same CDR3. The V and J genes are TRBV5-1 and TRBJ2-5, with TRBD1 identical over 12 bases. V lost 4 bases and J lost 0; bases outside the gene matches: 4. Germline loops: CDR1 SGHRS, CDR2 YFSETQ. This CDR3 contains 16 residues. CDR3 sequence: CASSRGTGGHQETQYF. CDR3 in DNA: TGCGCCAGCAGCCGTGGGACAGGGGGCCACCAAGAGACCCAGTACTTC. Full variable domain (rest looked up from reference TRBV5-1 and TRBJ2-5): KAGVTQTPRYLIKTRGQQVTLSCSPISGHRSVSWYQQTPGQGLQFLFEYFSETQRNKGNFPGRFSGRQFSNSRSEMNVSTLELGDSALYLCASSRGTGGHQETQYFGPGTRLLVL.